This is a list of T cell receptor beta chains from one sample in a study of Ad26.COV2.S vaccination and SARS-CoV-2 variants. The assay was immunoSEQ multiplex PCR, and TCRdb's table has in-frame clones only and misses some. The sample records about 250,000 clones, more than 70% being singletons. The starting material was peripheral blood, obtained in a trial of Ad26.COV2.S vaccine versus placebo. Source of these receptors: a person between 18 and 59 years old who received the Ad26.COV2.S COVID-19 vaccine or a placebo. Both conserved end residues are part of each CDR3. A D gene is named only where the DNA matches it firmly. Some rows have no size entry. The others give once, few or many, or a class for an expanded clone.

D: .
size: .
V: TRBV4-1
J: TRBJ1-4
CDR3: CASSQGPGGKIWEKLFF
DNA: TGCGCCAGCAGCCAAGGACCTGGGGGGAAGATATGGGAAAAACTGTTTTTT

D: .
size: .
V: TRBV13
J: TRBJ1-2
CDR3: CASSLEGQGKFYTF
DNA: TGTGCCAGCAGCCTGGAGGGGCAGGGAAAATTCTACACCTTC

D: .
size: .
V: TRBV5-6
J: TRBJ2-3
CDR3: CASSLGVPTDTQYF
DNA: TGTGCCAGCAGCTTGGGGGTGCCCACAGATACGCAGTATTTT

D: TRBD2
size: once
V: TRBV5-4
J: TRBJ2-7
CDR3: CASSLGGLAGGTYEQYF
DNA: TGTGCCAGCAGCTTGGGGGGACTAGCGGGAGGAACCTACGAGCAGTACTTC

D: TRBD1
size: .
V: TRBV7-2
J: TRBJ1-2
CDR3: CASTRNPGQGGGYTF
DNA: TGTGCCAGCACCCGAAACCCGGGACAGGGTGGTGGCTACACCTTC

D: TRBD1
size: once
V: TRBV5-1
J: TRBJ1-2
CDR3: CASSPGQGNLYGYTF
DNA: TGCGCCAGCAGCCCCGGACAGGGGAATCTCTATGGCTACACCTTC

D: .
size: .
V: TRBV30
J: TRBJ2-1
CDR3: CAWSTGSSYNEQFF
DNA: TGTGCCTGGAGTACTGGGAGTTCCTACAATGAGCAGTTCTTC

D: .
size: .
V: TRBV4-2
J: TRBJ2-7
CDR3: CASSQTPAGDLNEQYF
DNA: TGTGCCAGCAGCCAAACCCCGGCAGGGGATTTGAACGAGCAGTACTTC

D: .
size: .
V: TRBV15
J: TRBJ2-3
CDR3: CATSRDPPDTQYF
DNA: TGTGCCACCAGCAGAGATCCCCCTGATACGCAGTATTTT

D: TRBD1
size: .
V: TRBV7-9
J: TRBJ2-3
CDR3: CASSFGQGGGTDTQYF
DNA: TGTGCCAGCAGCTTCGGACAGGGTGGGGGCACAGATACGCAGTATTTT

D: TRBD2
size: .
V: TRBV3-1/TRBV3-2
J: TRBJ2-1
CDR3: CASSQAFGGVAFEQFF
DNA: TGTGCCAGCAGCCAAGCTTTTGGGGGGGTGGCTTTCGAGCAGTTCTTC

D: TRBD1
size: .
V: TRBV30
J: TRBJ1-2
CDR3: CAWSEKWDRRNYGYTF
DNA: TGTGCCTGGAGTGAGAAATGGGACAGGAGAAACTATGGCTACACCTTC

D: .
size: .
V: TRBV10-2
J: TRBJ2-1
CDR3: CASMFMGQNSYNEQFF
DNA: TGCGCCAGCATGTTTATGGGACAAAACTCCTACAATGAGCAGTTCTTC

D: TRBD2
size: once
V: TRBV5-1
J: TRBJ2-3
CDR3: CASSSRLATSTDTQYF
DNA: TGCGCCAGCAGTTCCAGACTAGCGACCAGCACAGATACGCAGTATTTT

D: .
size: .
V: TRBV5-4
J: TRBJ2-3
CDR3: CASSSGGRESTDTQYF
DNA: TGTGCCAGCAGCTCGGGGGGCAGGGAGAGCACAGATACGCAGTATTTT

D: .
size: .
V: TRBV4-1
J: TRBJ2-3
CDR3: CASGNPGWDSTDTQYF
DNA: TGCGCCAGCGGAAACCCCGGATGGGATAGCACAGATACGCAGTATTTT

D: TRBD1
size: .
V: TRBV4-2
J: TRBJ1-1
CDR3: CASSRRGQGRAEAFF
DNA: TGTGCCAGCAGCCGACGCGGACAGGGGAGGGCTGAAGCTTTCTTT

D: .
size: .
V: TRBV7-9
J: TRBJ1-1
CDR3: CASTLINTEAFF
DNA: TGTGCCAGCACCTTGATCAACACTGAAGCTTTCTTT

D: TRBD1
size: .
V: TRBV29-1
J: TRBJ2-3
CDR3: CSVGTGQGSDTQYF
DNA: TGCAGCGTTGGGACCGGACAGGGATCAGATACGCAGTATTTT

D: .
size: .
V: TRBV5-1
J: TRBJ2-3
CDR3: CASSLSGIAQYF
DNA: TGCGCCAGCAGCTTGTCTGGAATCGCGCAGTATTTT

D: TRBD2
size: .
V: TRBV5-4
J: TRBJ2-7
CDR3: CASSLTSGRREQYF
DNA: TGTGCCAGCAGCTTGACTAGCGGGAGGCGCGAGCAGTACTTC

D: TRBD1
size: .
V: TRBV5-8
J: TRBJ1-4
CDR3: CASTKSTGAFGANEKLFF
DNA: TGTGCCAGCACCAAATCGACAGGGGCCTTTGGGGCTAATGAAAAACTGTTTTTT

D: .
size: once
V: TRBV5-3
J: TRBJ2-7
CDR3: CARRGTDTSYEQYF
DNA: TGTGCCAGAAGGGGGACTGATACCTCCTACGAGCAGTACTTC

D: .
size: once
V: TRBV6-6
J: TRBJ2-6
CDR3: CASSGGQGANVLTF
DNA: TGTGCCAGCAGTGGGGGGCAAGGGGCCAACGTCCTGACTTTC

D: .
size: .
V: TRBV7-2
J: TRBJ2-2
CDR3: CASSLAVRATGELFF
DNA: TGTGCCAGCAGCTTAGCTGTCCGAGCAACCGGGGAGCTGTTTTTT

D: .
size: .
V: TRBV11-2
J: TRBJ1-1
CDR3: CASSLVGGLAEAFF
DNA: TGTGCCAGCAGCTTAGTGGGGGGGCTCGCTGAAGCTTTCTTT